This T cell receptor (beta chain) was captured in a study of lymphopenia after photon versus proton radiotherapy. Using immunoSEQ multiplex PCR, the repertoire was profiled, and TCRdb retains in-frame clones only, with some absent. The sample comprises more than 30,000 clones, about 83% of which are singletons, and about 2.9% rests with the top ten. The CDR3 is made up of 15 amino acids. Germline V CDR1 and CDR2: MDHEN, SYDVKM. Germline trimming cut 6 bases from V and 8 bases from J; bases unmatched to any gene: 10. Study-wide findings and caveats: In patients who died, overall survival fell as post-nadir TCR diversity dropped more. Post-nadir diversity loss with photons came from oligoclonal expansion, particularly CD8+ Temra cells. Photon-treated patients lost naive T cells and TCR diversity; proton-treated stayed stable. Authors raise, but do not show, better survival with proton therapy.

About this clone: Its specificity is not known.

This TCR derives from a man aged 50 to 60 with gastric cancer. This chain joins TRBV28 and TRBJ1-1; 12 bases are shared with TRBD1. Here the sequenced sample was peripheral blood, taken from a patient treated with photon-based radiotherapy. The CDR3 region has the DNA TGTGCCAGCAGAGTAGAGGGGGACAGGGGGCGGGAAGCTTTCTTT. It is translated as CASRVEGDRGREAFF.